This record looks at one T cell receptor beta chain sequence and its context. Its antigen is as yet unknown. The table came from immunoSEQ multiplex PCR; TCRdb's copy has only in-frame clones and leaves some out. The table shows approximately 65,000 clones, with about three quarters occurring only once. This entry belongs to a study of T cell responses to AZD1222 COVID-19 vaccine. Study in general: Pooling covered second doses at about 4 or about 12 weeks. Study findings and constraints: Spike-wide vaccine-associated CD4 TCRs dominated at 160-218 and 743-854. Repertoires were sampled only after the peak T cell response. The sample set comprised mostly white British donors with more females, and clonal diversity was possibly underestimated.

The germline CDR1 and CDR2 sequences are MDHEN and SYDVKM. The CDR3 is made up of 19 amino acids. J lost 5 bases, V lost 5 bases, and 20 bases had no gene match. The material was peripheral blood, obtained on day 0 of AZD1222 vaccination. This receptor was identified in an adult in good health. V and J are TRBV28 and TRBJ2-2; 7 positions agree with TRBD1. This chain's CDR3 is CASSIVVSLRGSPTGELFF. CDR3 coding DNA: TGTGCCAGCAGTATCGTAGTGTCCCTCAGGGGGAGTCCTACCGGGGAGCTGTTTTTT.